This passage covers 21 T cell receptor beta chains from one sample sequenced in a study of cytomegalovirus exposure and HLA in healthy donors. PCR employed 60 Vbeta and 13 Jbeta primers. Libraries were prepared by immunoSEQ multiplex PCR; TCRdb keeps only in-frame clonotypes and omits some of them. The sample has more than 150,000 clones, roughly 80% seen once; the top ten hold approximately 6%. The sequenced material came from PBMCs. The receptors were sampled from a young woman in good health and CMV-seropositive.

To note about this clone: Germline and junction disagree at one end, which may indicate a read error. V and J are TRBV7-9 and TRBJ2-2; D possibly corresponds to TRBD1 (5 bases). CDR3 length equals 15 residues. Germline values: CDR1 SEHNR, CDR2 FQNEAQ (reference sequence). CDR3 nucleotides: TGTGCCAGCAGCCGGACAATTCCGAAAACCGGGGAGCTGTTTTTT. It encodes CASSRTIPKTGELFF.

The rearrangement links TRBV2 to TRBJ1-6, with 10 bases aligning to TRBD1. The CDR3 length is 13 residues. Germline CDR1 is SNHLY and CDR2 is FYNNEI. V dropped 8 bases and J dropped 8; count of bases not matched to a gene: 3. This CDR3 reads CASGTGDHSPLHF. CDR3 DNA sequence: TGTGCCAGCGGGACAGGGGATCATTCACCCCTCCACTTT.

This rearrangement joins TRBV7-9 to TRBJ2-7; a possible D gene is TRBD1 (6 bases). V lost 5 bases and J 6 bases, leaving 14 bases between the germline ends. CDR1 and CDR2 (germline): SEHNR, FQNEAQ (reference sequence). The CDR3 covers 13 residues. The CDR3 DNA follows: TGTGCCAGCAGCCCTGGACAGTCTCCCGAGCAGTACTTC. It codes for CASSPGQSPEQYF.

The chain uses TRBV6-5 and TRBJ2-2; perhaps TRBD2 as D (5 bases). CDR3 length: 13 residues. V gave up 5 bases and J gave up 6 bases, with 10 bases separating them. CDR1 MNHEY and CDR2 SVGAGI come from the germline V gene. CDR3 DNA sequence: TGTGCCAGCAGTGAGCGGACGGCCGGGGAGCTGTTTTTT. It specifies CASSERTAGELFF.

CDR3 residues: CASREIDSLYGYTF. CDR3 nucleotides: TGTGCCAGCAGAGAGATCGACAGCCTCTATGGCTACACCTTC. V is TRBV27 and J is TRBJ1-2; TRBD1 might be the D (5 bases). The CDR3 sequence is 14 residues long. Looked up from germline, CDR1 is MNHEY and CDR2 is SMNVEV (reference sequence). V was shortened by 6 bases and J by 4 bases, with 15 bases between the two germline ends.

This chain connects TRBV7-9 to TRBJ2-7; unclear D gene. This CDR3 has 14 amino acids. Germline V gene lookup returns CDR1 SEHNR and CDR2 FQNEAQ (reference sequence). Trimming shortened V by 3 bases and J by 6 bases, and 15 bases separated the two germline ends. DNA of the CDR3: TGTGCCAGCAGCTTTACTGGCCCCCTAGGCGAGCAGTACTTC. Residues: CASSFTGPLGEQYF.

This chain connects TRBV5-1 to TRBJ2-1; D is perhaps TRBD1 (5 bases). Germline V gives CDR1 SGHRS, CDR2 YFSETQ. This CDR3 spans 11 amino acids. V gave up 0 bases and J gave up 12 bases, with 7 bases separating them. DNA of the CDR3: TGCGCCAGCAGCTTGGACAGGCGGCAGTTCTTC. Protein product: CASSLDRRQFF.

The rearrangement joins TRBV11-2 to TRBJ1-6; no reliable D call. This CDR3 spans 15 amino acids. V shed 3 bases and J shed 0 bases, with 6 bases lying between them. Germline V gives CDR1 SGHAT, CDR2 FQNNGV. The CDR3 coding sequence is TGTGCCAGCAGCTTCGGGAGCTCCTATAATTCACCCCTCCACTTT. It encodes CASSFGSSYNSPLHF.

The J gene is TRBJ2-7, the V gene TRBV29-1, with 8 bases identical to TRBD2. CDR1 SQVTM and CDR2 ANQGSEA come from the germline V gene. The CDR3 totals 15 residues. V gave up 0 bases and J gave up 3 bases; unmatched junction bases: 7. The CDR3 is CSVEERKAGDYEQYF. DNA for the CDR3: TGCAGCGTTGAAGAACGAAAAGCGGGAGACTACGAGCAGTACTTC.

This chain links TRBV19 with TRBJ1-1, with TRBD1 matching 7 bases. The CDR3 has 13 amino acids. Germline CDR1 reads LNHDA; CDR2 reads SQIVND (reference sequence). V shed 4 bases, J shed 7 bases, and the junction held 6 bases outside the gene matches. Here the CDR3 reads CASSTGTVCEAFF. CDR3 sequence (DNA): TGTGCCAGTAGTACCGGGACAGTTTGTGAAGCTTTCTTT.

The chain recombines TRBV6-7 with TRBJ1-4; weak D call: TRBD1 (6 bases). TRBV6-7 qualifies as an ORF whose function is uncertain. Deletions cut 2 bases from V and 8 bases from J, with 15 bases between. The CDR3 is made up of 15 amino acids. CDR3 coding DNA: TGTGCCAGCAGTTACCTCAGGGGAAATAGCGAAAAACTGTTTTTT. Amino acid sequence: CASSYLRGNSEKLFF.

The J gene is TRBJ1-2, the V gene TRBV18; perhaps TRBD1 as D (6 bases). The V gene's germline CDR1 is KGHSH and CDR2 LQKENI. This CDR3 has 14 amino acids. Trimming cost V 3 bases and J 7 bases, with 15 bases left between them. The CDR3 nucleotides are TGTGCCAGCTCACCTAGGACAGACTTGGGTGGCTACACCTTC. It codes for CASSPRTDLGGYTF. Drawing the rest from reference TRBV18 and TRBJ1-2, the complete variable domain is NAGVMQNPRHLVRRRGQEARLRCSPMKGHSHVYWYRQLPEEGLKFMVYLQKENIIDESGMPKERFSAEFPKEGPSILRIQQVVRGDSAAYFCASSPRTDLGGYTFGSGTRLTVV.

The V call is TRBV7-2, the J call TRBJ2-2; 7 nucleotides match TRBD2. The germline V gene encodes CDR1 SGHTA and CDR2 FQGNSA. The junction had 13 bases not matched to a gene; V was cut back by 5 bases and J by 7 bases. The CDR3 sequence is 16 residues long. CDR3 protein: CASSLRPGGGNGELFF. The CDR3 nucleotides are TGTGCCAGCAGCCTACGCCCCGGGGGAGGGAACGGGGAGCTGTTTTTT.

This rearrangement joins TRBV7-9 to TRBJ2-7; TRBD2 aligns across 8 bases. The CDR3 runs to 13 residues. Trimming cost V 7 bases and J 4 bases; bases outside gene matches: 6. Germline CDR1 and CDR2: SEHNR and FQNEAQ (reference sequence). The CDR3 coding sequence is TGTGCCAGCAACGGGGGGGAACGATACGAGCAGTACTTC. It yields the protein CASNGGERYEQYF.

The J gene is TRBJ1-1, the V gene TRBV6-6, with D possibly matching TRBD1 (5 bases). This CDR3 is 12 amino acids long. The V and J ends lost 7 bases and 6 bases respectively, with 12 bases between them. The germline V gene has CDR1 MNHNY and CDR2 SVGAGI (reference sequence). The CDR3 region has the DNA TGTGCCAGCACCCGTCAGGGCGCTGAAGCTTTCTTT. It specifies CASTRQGAEAFF.

This sequence joins TRBV27 and TRBJ2-1, with D uncertain. The length of the CDR3 is 15 residues. Germline values: CDR1 MNHEY, CDR2 SMNVEV (reference sequence). The ends were cut back, 7 bases at V and 2 bases at J, with 15 bases in the middle. As DNA, the CDR3 is TGTGCCAGCAATACTAAAGGAGAAACCTACAATGAGCAGTTCTTC. Encoded protein: CASNTKGETYNEQFF.

V and J are TRBV7-9 and TRBJ2-1, with TRBD1 matching over 7 bases. V gave up 1 base and J gave up 3 bases; unmatched junction bases: 3. Looked up from germline, CDR1 is SEHNR and CDR2 is FQNEAQ (reference sequence). The CDR3 contains 15 residues. The CDR3 region is CASSLVGQDYNEQFF. The CDR3 region has the DNA TGTGCCAGCAGCTTAGTCGGACAGGACTACAATGAGCAGTTCTTC. Drawing the rest from reference TRBV7-9 and TRBJ2-1, the complete variable domain is DTGVSQNPRHKITKRGQNVTFRCDPISEHNRLYWYRQTLGQGPEFLTYFQNEAQLEKSRLLSDRFSAERPKGSFSTLEIQRTEQGDSAMYLCASSLVGQDYNEQFFGPGTRLTVL.

The chain links TRBV7-9 to TRBJ1-1, with 7 bases matching TRBD1. The germline gives CDR1 SEHNR, CDR2 FQNEAQ (reference sequence). Germline trimming cut 4 bases from V and 4 bases from J; bases unmatched to any gene: 3. CDR3 length: 13 amino acids. CDR3 sequence reads: CASSYGTVTEAFF. DNA for the CDR3: TGTGCCAGCAGCTATGGGACAGTCACTGAAGCTTTCTTT. The variable domain in full, completed from reference TRBV7-9 and TRBJ1-1, reads DTGVSQNPRHKITKRGQNVTFRCDPISEHNRLYWYRQTLGQGPEFLTYFQNEAQLEKSRLLSDRFSAERPKGSFSTLEIQRTEQGDSAMYLCASSYGTVTEAFFGQGTRLTVV.

This chain connects TRBV6-5 to TRBJ2-2; the match to TRBD1 covers 7 bases. With V trimmed by 2 bases and J by 3 bases, 6 bases remained unmatched. CDR1 MNHEY and CDR2 SVGAGI come from the germline V gene. The CDR3 has 16 amino acids. For the CDR3, the DNA is TGTGCCAGCAGTTACCAGGACAGGATCTACACCGGGGAGCTGTTTTTT. Translated: CASSYQDRIYTGELFF.

The chain carries TRBV6-5 and TRBJ1-1; 9 nucleotides line up with TRBD1. From germline, CDR1 is MNHEY and CDR2 SVGAGI. CDR3 size: 11 residues. The V gene end was trimmed by 8 bases and the J gene end by 11 bases; junction bases not matched to a gene: 6. The CDR3 spells CASGGQGGAFF. In nucleotides, the CDR3 is TGTGCCAGCGGGGGACAGGGTGGGGCTTTCTTT.

The DNA of the CDR3 is TGTGCCAGCAGTTACACGACAGTGAACACTGAAGCTTTCTTT. As protein: CASSYTTVNTEAFF. V usage is TRBV6-5 and J usage is TRBJ1-1, with D possibly TRBD1 on 5 matching bases. In germline, CDR1 is MNHEY, CDR2 SVGAGI. Deletions cut 2 bases from V and 0 bases from J, with 7 bases between. The CDR3 consists of 14 residues.